One and the same sample provided the 22 T cell receptor beta chains below, sequenced in a study of T-cell memory formation after mild COVID-19. TCRdb processed the 5' RACE reads anew with MiXCR; each CDR3 protein has one entry. The table has around 190,000 distinct CDR3 sequences, about a fifth seen once. The sequenced sample consisted of PBMCs or a T cell subset sorted from them (not recorded which). Receptors originate from a young man who had mild COVID-19 (a few samples of this study predate the infection). Cell type and time point are not known.

Notes on this clonotype: A much more abundant neighbour one base away suggests this may be a read error. This sequence joins TRBV12-3 or TRBV12-4 and TRBJ1-5; 9 bases line up with TRBD1. There are 13 residues in the CDR3. Trimming at V came to 7 bases and at J to 5 bases, leaving 3 bases not matched to a gene. The DNA of the CDR3 is TGTGCCAGCACCTGGACAGGGGATCAGCCCCAGCATTTT. It codes for CASTWTGDQPQHF.

This clonotype was detected a few times. The rearrangement links TRBV6-1 to TRBJ1-5; 9 nucleotides align to TRBD1. V dropped 10 bases and J dropped 3; count of bases not matched to a gene: 7. Germline V CDR1 and CDR2: MNHNS, SASEGT. The length of the CDR3 is 14 residues. CDR3 sequence: CATFDRGNNQPQHF. CDR3 DNA sequence: TGTGCCACCTTTGACAGGGGGAACAATCAGCCCCAGCATTTT.

This clonotype was counted a few times. The chain has TRBV5-1 and TRBJ1-6; D remains unclear. There are 15 residues in the CDR3. V lost 0 bases and J 8 bases, leaving 12 bases between the germline ends. Germline V gene lookup returns CDR1 SGHRS and CDR2 YFSETQ. DNA of the CDR3: TGCGCCAGCAGCTTGGAAGGGTTCGGGGATTCACCCCTCCACTTT. Amino acid sequence: CASSLEGFGDSPLHF.

The CDR3, as DNA: TGCGCCAGCAGTGAGTATCAGGGGATCACCTACGAGCAGTACGTC. Its protein product is CASSEYQGITYEQYV. This chain links TRBV10-2 with TRBJ2-7, with TRBD1 as a possible D gene (6 bases). This CDR3 has 15 residues. The ends were cut back, 1 base at V and 2 bases at J, with 12 bases in the middle. The germline gives CDR1 WSHSY, CDR2 SAAADI.

There are a few counts of this clonotype. The chain links TRBV30 to TRBJ1-4; weak D call: TRBD1 (5 bases). The V and J ends lost 3 bases and 5 bases respectively, with 16 bases between them. This CDR3 has 15 residues. CDR1 and CDR2 (germline): GTSNPN, SVGIG (reference sequence). CDR3 sequence: CAWSQRTLPNEKLFF. DNA of the CDR3: TGTGCCTGGAGCCAAAGGACACTTCCAAATGAAAAACTGTTTTTT.

This clonotype appeared many times. This chain uses TRBV4-2 with TRBJ1-1, with D unresolved. Trimming pared 0 bases from V and 11 bases from J, leaving 16 bases between. Germline V gene data show CDR1 as LGHNA and CDR2 as YNFKEQ. The CDR3 sequence is 14 residues long. This chain's CDR3 is CASSQETLTSTAFF. CDR3 DNA sequence: TGTGCCAGCAGCCAAGAAACCCTAACCAGTACGGCTTTCTTT.

This clonotype was counted between two and nine times. The chain uses TRBV29-1 and TRBJ1-3, with 10 bases fitting TRBD1. CDR1 is SQVTM, CDR2 ANQGSEA, per germline. V trimming: 4 bases; J trimming: 4 bases; junction bases outside the gene matches: 4. The CDR3 runs to 14 residues. The CDR3 sequence is CSVVGQGLGNTIYF. For the CDR3, the DNA is TGCAGCGTTGTGGGACAGGGGTTGGGAAACACCATATATTTT. Using reference TRBV29-1 and TRBJ1-3 for the parts outside the CDR3, the full variable domain is SAVISQKPSRDICQRGTSLTIQCQVDSQVTMMFWYRQQPGQSLTLIATANQGSEATYESGFVIDKFPISRPNLTFSTLTVSNMSPEDSSIYLCSVVGQGLGNTIYFGEGSWLTVV.

This clonotype came up a few times. V is TRBV7-9 and J is TRBJ1-3, with D possibly matching TRBD1 (5 bases). The V gene's germline CDR1 is SEHNR and CDR2 FQNEAQ (reference sequence). The V and J ends lost 5 bases and 0 bases respectively, with 23 bases between them. This CDR3 has 19 amino acids. The CDR3 bases are TGTGCCAGCAGCCCTGGGGGATGGTCAGGGCCCTCCTCTGGAAACACCATATATTTT. This sequence encodes CASSPGGWSGPSSGNTIYF.

The chain carries TRBV5-1 and TRBJ2-4; tentatively, D is TRBD2 (6 bases). The CDR3 totals 13 residues. Trimming left V 4 bases short and J 6 bases short, with 11 bases between. Germline-derived CDR1 and CDR2 are SGHRS and YFSETQ. The CDR3 sequence: CASSPAGRNIQYF. DNA of the CDR3: TGCGCCAGCAGCCCGGCGGGGAGAAACATTCAGTACTTC.

The chain combines TRBV6-2 or TRBV6-3 with TRBJ1-2; D perhaps matches TRBD1 (5 bases). Per germline, CDR1 MNHEY and CDR2 SVGEGT. Trimming took 4 bases from V and 6 from J, leaving 12 bases between them. The CDR3 contains 13 residues. The CDR3 DNA is TGTGCCAGCAGTTCGAGCAGGGTCCATGGCTACACCTTC. It codes for CASSSSRVHGYTF.

The V gene is TRBV12-3 or TRBV12-4, the J gene TRBJ1-6; D might be TRBD1 (5 bases). Trimming took off 6 bases at V and 11 bases at J, with 23 bases between the two ends. The CDR3 is 16 amino acids. CDR3 coding DNA: TGTGCCAGCAGCCCCGGGTTCAGCAGGGCTAGAGCACCCCTCCACTTT. Translated, it gives CASSPGFSRARAPLHF.

V is TRBV7-2 and J is TRBJ1-5; the D gene is possibly TRBD1 (5 bases). Per germline, CDR1 SGHTA and CDR2 FQGNSA. The CDR3 is made up of 15 amino acids. The V and J ends lost 5 bases and 0 bases respectively, with 11 bases between them. The CDR3 DNA reads TGTGCCAGCAGCCCGACGGGGGATAGCAATCAGCCCCAGCATTTT. Residues: CASSPTGDSNQPQHF.

The chain employs TRBV6-4 and TRBJ1-5; D possibly corresponds to TRBD1 (6 bases). Germline V gives CDR1 MRHNA, CDR2 SNTAGT. CDR3 size: 14 residues. The V end lost 2 bases, the J end lost 8 bases, and 13 bases lay between the germline ends. The CDR3 nucleotides read TGTGCCAGCAGTGACCAAGGGGGTACAGAGCCCCAGCATTTT. Encoded protein: CASSDQGGTEPQHF.

The chain combines TRBV28 with TRBJ2-2; D may be TRBD2 (5 bases). CDR1 and CDR2 from the germline V gene are MDHEN and SYDVKM. CDR3 length equals 15 residues. V dropped 4 bases and J dropped 8 bases, with 17 bases sitting between them. CDR3: CASSSRGYGIGELFF. The CDR3 nucleotides read TGTGCCAGCAGTTCTCGGGGTTATGGGATAGGGGAGCTGTTTTTT. Based on the CDR3 plus reference TRBV28 and TRBJ2-2, the full variable domain is DVKVTQSSRYLVKRTGEKVFLECVQDMDHENMFWYRQDPGLGLRLIYFSYDVKMKEKGDIPEGYSVSREKKERFSLILESASTNQTSMYLCASSSRGYGIGELFFGEGSRLTVL.

This clonotype was counted a few times. The chain links TRBV7-2 to TRBJ1-5; D is ambiguous. The CDR3 contains 12 residues. V was cut by 3 bases and J by 7 bases, with 7 bases left in between. Germline V gene sequence: CDR1 SGHTA, CDR2 FQGNSA. The CDR3 protein is CASSFFTQPQHF. CDR3 coding DNA: TGTGCCAGCAGCTTCTTCACGCAGCCCCAGCATTTT.

V and J are TRBV20-1 and TRBJ2-5; a possible D gene is TRBD2 (6 bases). The V and J ends lost 1 base and 0 bases respectively, with 9 bases between them. Germline lookup yields CDR1 DFQATT and CDR2 SNEGSKA (reference sequence). The CDR3 runs to 14 residues. DNA for the CDR3: TGCAGTGCTAGAGGGCGGGGAGACCAAGAGACCCAGTACTTC. It codes for CSARGRGDQETQYF.

V is TRBV4-2 and J is TRBJ2-2; TRBD1 is a possible D gene (6 bases). This CDR3 has 17 residues. V was pared by 0 bases and J by 2 bases, with 13 bases between. Germline V gene data show CDR1 as LGHNA and CDR2 as YNFKEQ. CDR3 loop: CASSQDYAGTNTGELFF. The CDR3 DNA is TGTGCCAGCAGCCAAGACTATGCAGGGACAAACACCGGGGAGCTGTTTTTT.

The genes are TRBV19 and TRBJ2-2; D ambiguous. Trimming removed 6 bases at V and 6 bases at J, with 8 bases between. CDR1 and CDR2 from the germline V gene are LNHDA and SQIVND (reference sequence). The CDR3 loop spans 12 amino acids. In DNA, the CDR3 is TGTGCCAGTAGGGCTAGGCCCGGGGAGCTGTTTTTT. It yields the protein CASRARPGELFF.

The chain carries TRBV12-3 or TRBV12-4 and TRBJ2-3, with TRBD1 matching over 7 bases. The V segment lost 4 bases and the J segment 2 bases; nucleotides outside the gene matches: 6. This CDR3 is built from 15 residues. The CDR3 nucleotides read TGTGCCAGCAGTTGGGGACAGCGCCTCACAGATACGCAGTATTTT. Amino acids: CASSWGQRLTDTQYF.

This clonotype has ten or more counts. V usage is TRBV10-3 and J usage is TRBJ2-5; 7 nucleotides match TRBD1. Trimming took 10 bases from V and 5 from J; bases not matched to a gene: 16. Germline assignment: CDR1 ENHRY and CDR2 SYGVKD. The CDR3 extends over 15 amino acids. In nucleotides, the CDR3 is TGTGCCACCCGGCGAAAGGGGGCTCAGGAGGAGACCCAGTACTTC. Translation: CATRRKGAQEETQYF.

This clonotype has more than one count but fewer than ten. The rearrangement joins TRBV7-2 to TRBJ2-4; tentative D call: TRBD2 (7 bases). Deletions cut 1 base from V and 1 base from J, with 14 bases between. This CDR3 spans 17 amino acids. Germline CDR1 reads SGHTA; CDR2 reads FQGNSA. The CDR3 nucleotides read TGTGCCAGCAGCTTAGGTCGGGGGGCCCAGGCCAAAAACATTCAGTACTTC. The encoded protein is CASSLGRGAQAKNIQYF.

This clonotype has only a few counts. The chain has TRBV7-2 and TRBJ2-5, with TRBD2 matching over 13 bases. The CDR3 sequence is 14 residues long. The V and J ends lost 6 bases and 5 bases, in that order; junction bases with no gene match: 3. Germline-derived CDR1 and CDR2 are SGHTA and FQGNSA. The CDR3 loop reads CASRTSGGRETQYF. CDR3 in DNA: TGTGCCAGCAGGACTAGCGGGGGGCGGGAGACCCAGTACTTC.